Shown below are 30 T cell receptor beta chains from a single sample sequenced in a study of CD8+ T cells in alopecia areata (dated by TCRdb to between 2017 and 2018). Reading the label with the study, this specimen's time point is: less than five weeks on oral tofacitinib. Explained via the paper, the treatment or condition label denotes: oral pan-JAK inhibitor, 5-10 mg twice daily. Libraries were constructed by the immunoSEQ multiplex PCR assay. RNA was extracted from all samples and reverse transcribed into cDNA as template for TCR sequencing. Here the immuneACCESS table is served through TCRdb, limited to in-frame sequences with V and J called. Missing clones are a known gap in these copies; in checked studies unresolved V genes cover under half, and the rest lacks a known reason. Here the sample has roughly 200,000 clones; about three fifths occur a single time. The ten largest clones capture about 3.5% of the sample.

Sequencing was performed on CD4+ T cells sorted from blood, taken at week 4, from a patient treated with tofacitinib. These receptors all come from a human donor with alopecia areata.

V gene TRBV30 combines with J gene TRBJ1-6; the D is unclear. This CDR3 is built from 15 residues. Germline V gene data show CDR1 as GTSNPN and CDR2 as SVGIG (reference sequence). The DNA of the CDR3 is TGTGGAATCCAGGCCCAGGCAGGTTATAATTCACCCCTCCACTTT. It yields the protein CGIQAQAGYNSPLHF.

The chain joins TRBV7-3 to TRBJ2-2; D unresolved. The CDR3 is 16 amino acids. Per germline, CDR1 SGHTA and CDR2 FQGTGA. Trimming cost V 1 base and J 2 bases, with 11 bases left between them. The CDR3 loop reads CASSLMSSQNTGELFF. The CDR3 DNA is TGTGCCAGCAGCTTAATGTCTTCGCAAAACACCGGGGAGCTGTTTTTT.

V is TRBV11-2 and J is TRBJ2-5; D may be TRBD1 (7 bases). In germline, CDR1 is SGHAT, CDR2 FQNNGV. Trimming pared 1 base from V and 5 bases from J, leaving 14 bases between. The CDR3 extends over 15 amino acids. The CDR3 protein is CASSLGRQGGETQYF. The CDR3 DNA reads as TGTGCCAGCAGCTTAGGGCGGCAGGGGGGCGAGACCCAGTACTTC.

The V and J genes are TRBV30 and TRBJ2-5; D gene unclear. Germline CDR1 and CDR2: GTSNPN and SVGIG (reference sequence). Trimming removed 8 bases at V and 5 bases at J, with 9 bases between. The CDR3 contains 10 residues. CDR3 in DNA: TGTGCCCTGAGAGAGGAGACCCAGTACTTC. Its protein product is CALREETQYF.

The V call is TRBV30, the J call TRBJ1-2, with D hard to call. The CDR3 has 13 amino acids. The germline V gene has CDR1 GTSNPN and CDR2 SVGIG (reference sequence). V dropped 0 bases and J dropped 3 bases, with 8 bases sitting between them. CDR3 loop: CAWSVRWDYGYTF. Written as DNA, the CDR3 is TGTGCCTGGAGTGTACGGTGGGACTATGGCTACACCTTC. Combining the CDR3 with reference TRBV30 and TRBJ1-2 gives the whole variable domain SQTIHQWPATLVQPVGSPLSLECTVEGTSNPNLYWYRQAAGRGLQLLFYSVGIGQISSEVPQNLSASRPQDRQFILSSKKLLLSDSGFYLCAWSVRWDYGYTFGSGTRLTVV.

J is TRBJ1-4 and V is TRBV29-1, with D tentatively TRBD1 (5 bases). The germline CDR1 and CDR2 sequences are SQVTM and ANQGSEA. Trimming removed 2 bases at V and 3 bases at J, with 10 bases between. The CDR3 runs to 14 residues. CDR3 DNA: TGCAGCGTTGAAAGGCCAGGGTCTAATGAAAAACTGTTTTTT. It specifies CSVERPGSNEKLFF.

V usage is TRBV5-1 and J usage is TRBJ1-2; D remains ambiguous. CDR1 and CDR2 (germline): SGHRS, YFSETQ. The CDR3 runs 13 residues. Trimming stripped 0 bases from V and 5 bases from J, with 8 bases between. For the CDR3, the DNA is TGCGCCAGCAGCTTGGACGGACCGTATGGCTACACCTTC. Amino acids: CASSLDGPYGYTF.

This clone turned up a few times. This rearrangement joins TRBV28 to TRBJ1-5; 10 nucleotides align to TRBD1. The germline V gene encodes CDR1 MDHEN and CDR2 SYDVKM. J was trimmed by 6 bases and V by 7 bases; bases with no gene match: 6. This CDR3 is 14 amino acids long. CDR3 nucleotide sequence: TGTGCCAGCACCCATGGGACAGGGGTTCAGCCCCAGCATTTT. Translating gives CASTHGTGVQPQHF. The full variable domain, completed using reference TRBV28 and TRBJ1-5, is DVKVTQSSRYLVKRTGEKVFLECVQDMDHENMFWYRQDPGLGLRLIYFSYDVKMKEKGDIPEGYSVSREKKERFSLILESASTNQTSMYLCASTHGTGVQPQHFGDGTRLSIL.

V is TRBV5-1 and J is TRBJ2-3, with D unclear. Trimming stripped 0 bases from V and 5 bases from J, with 4 bases between. The germline V gene has CDR1 SGHRS and CDR2 YFSETQ. This CDR3 has 12 amino acids. The CDR3 spells CASSLDEDTQYF. Written as DNA, the CDR3 is TGCGCCAGCAGCTTGGATGAAGATACGCAGTATTTT.

The chain joins TRBV4-3 to TRBJ1-2; D remains unclear. CDR3 length: 13 residues. Trimming took off 1 base at V and 2 bases at J, with 5 bases between the two ends. Looked up from germline, CDR1 is LGHNA and CDR2 is YSLEER. The CDR3 loop is CASSQGVNYGYTF. The CDR3 DNA reads as TGCGCCAGCAGCCAAGGGGTCAACTATGGCTACACCTTC.

The CDR3 sequence is CASSPVTANTEAFF. For the CDR3, the DNA is TGCGCCAGCAGCCCTGTGACAGCGAACACTGAAGCTTTCTTT. The gene calls are TRBV4-3 and TRBJ1-1; D is perhaps TRBD1 (5 bases). Germline V gene lookup returns CDR1 LGHNA and CDR2 YSLEER. The CDR3 runs to 14 residues. V shed 4 bases and J shed 1 base, with 10 bases lying between them.

The chain carries TRBV10-3 and TRBJ2-5; tentative D call: TRBD1 (6 bases). The germline gives CDR1 ENHRY, CDR2 SYGVKD. The V end was cut by 3 bases, the J end by 5 bases, with 10 bases between. The CDR3 is 13 amino acids. The CDR3 loop is CAISEHRDETQYF. The CDR3 DNA reads as TGTGCCATCAGTGAACACAGGGATGAGACCCAGTACTTC.

The chain carries TRBV7-9 and TRBJ1-2; D not certain. The CDR3 length is 15 residues. V was shortened by 5 bases and J by 8 bases, with 21 bases between the two germline ends. CDR1 and CDR2 (germline): SEHNR, FQNEAQ (reference sequence). CDR3 DNA sequence: TGTGCCAGCAGCCAAGATCCCAGGCTAGCGAAAGGCTACACCTTC. Its translation is CASSQDPRLAKGYTF. The full variable domain, rest sourced from reference TRBV7-9 and TRBJ1-2, is DTGVSQNPRHKITKRGQNVTFRCDPISEHNRLYWYRQTLGQGPEFLTYFQNEAQLEKSRLLSDRFSAERPKGSFSTLEIQRTEQGDSAMYLCASSQDPRLAKGYTFGSGTRLTVV.

DNA of the CDR3: TGTGCCAGCAGTTACGACTCCTACTCCTCATACAATGAGCAGTTCTTC. This gives the protein CASSYDSYSSYNEQFF. The gene calls are TRBV6-5 and TRBJ2-1; D is unclear. Trimming left V 2 bases short and J 4 bases short, with 15 bases between. Germline CDR1 is MNHEY and CDR2 is SVGAGI. This CDR3 is 16 amino acids long.

This sequence joins TRBV7-9 and TRBJ2-7; D unresolved. In germline, CDR1 is SEHNR, CDR2 FQNEAQ (reference sequence). V shed 1 base and J shed 0 bases, with 16 bases lying between them. The CDR3 is 17 residues long. As DNA, the CDR3 is TGTGCCAGCAGCTTAGACCCAGGTTTCTTCAGCTCCTACGAGCAGTACTTC. It encodes CASSLDPGFFSSYEQYF.

The J gene is TRBJ1-2, the V gene TRBV6-5, with D unclear. The germline V gene has CDR1 MNHEY and CDR2 SVGAGI. V was pared by 0 bases and J by 8 bases, with 10 bases between. This CDR3 contains 13 residues. The CDR3 DNA follows: TGTGCCAGCAGTTACTCGAATCTAGGCGGCTACACCTTC. Its protein is CASSYSNLGGYTF.

The genes are TRBV5-1 and TRBJ1-1; D remains ambiguous. CDR3 length equals 15 residues. V was pared by 3 bases and J by 0 bases, with 12 bases between. Germline CDR1 and CDR2: SGHRS and YFSETQ. In nucleotides, the CDR3 is TGCGCCAGCAGCTCGAATGTCGCAGTGAACACTGAAGCTTTCTTT. This codes for CASSSNVAVNTEAFF.

The chain uses TRBV27 and TRBJ2-7, with 7 positions matching TRBD2. V dropped 5 bases and J dropped 3; count of bases not matched to a gene: 10. Per germline, CDR1 MNHEY and CDR2 SMNVEV (reference sequence). The CDR3 contains 15 residues. The CDR3 protein is CASSPYGREGYEQYF. In DNA, the CDR3 is TGTGCCAGCAGTCCGTACGGTAGGGAGGGCTACGAGCAGTACTTC.

This clone showed up just a few times. The chain combines TRBV5-1 with TRBJ2-1, with 12 bases lining up with TRBD2. The germline gives CDR1 SGHRS, CDR2 YFSETQ. J gave up 9 bases and V 2 bases, and 12 bases lay outside the gene matches. The CDR3 spans 17 residues. This chain's CDR3 is CASSLSSSGGALGEQFF. CDR3 DNA sequence: TGCGCCAGCAGCTTATCGTCTAGCGGGGGGGCTCTAGGTGAGCAGTTCTTC.

Regarding this clone: At one end, the junction sequence differs from germline, possibly due to a read error. For the CDR3, the DNA is TGTGCCAGCAGCCAGGGACTAGGGCTCTCCTACGAGCAGTATTTC. Translating gives CASSQGLGLSYEQYF. The V call is TRBV14, the J call TRBJ2-7; TRBD2 aligns across 8 bases. The CDR3 has 15 amino acids. Per germline, CDR1 SGHDN and CDR2 FVKESK.

This clone came up a few times. Here the CDR3 reads CASGLLGRTYEQYF. The CDR3 DNA reads TGTGCCAGCGGATTACTGGGCAGAACCTACGAGCAGTACTTC. V usage is TRBV6-5 and J usage is TRBJ2-7; D unclear. Trimming took off 8 bases at V and 2 bases at J, with 16 bases between the two ends. The CDR3 has 14 amino acids. Germline V lookup: CDR1 MNHEY, CDR2 SVGAGI.

This clone came up a few times. The CDR3 DNA reads as TGTGCCAGCAGTAACAGGGAGCCCAATAATCAGCCCCAGCATTTT. Protein sequence: CASSNREPNNQPQHF. The chain has TRBV2 and TRBJ1-5; D perhaps matches TRBD1 (6 bases). V was clipped by 5 bases and J by 4 bases, with 15 bases between them. Looked up from germline, CDR1 is SNHLY and CDR2 is FYNNEI. The CDR3 totals 15 residues.

The V gene is TRBV9, the J gene TRBJ1-2, with 8 bases matching TRBD1. This CDR3 is 17 amino acids long. The V gene's germline CDR1 is SGDLS and CDR2 YYNGEE. V was clipped by 4 bases and J by 10 bases; unmatched bases: 21. The CDR3 spells CASSPGVSSGQGSFYTF. The CDR3 nucleotides are TGTGCCAGCAGCCCCGGGGTATCGAGCGGACAGGGTTCGTTCTACACCTTC.

This clone was counted between two and nine times. The rearrangement joins TRBV12-5 to TRBJ2-1; D gene ambiguous. The CDR3 extends over 14 amino acids. From germline, CDR1 is LGHNT and CDR2 FRNRAP. V shed 5 bases and J shed 4 bases, with 12 bases lying between them. CDR3 protein: CASGPAPPYNEQFF. The CDR3 region has the DNA TGTGCTAGTGGTCCCGCTCCGCCGTACAATGAGCAGTTCTTC.

The chain couples TRBV29-1 to TRBJ1-2; D unresolved. Looked up from germline, CDR1 is SQVTM and CDR2 is ANQGSEA. The CDR3 runs to 15 residues. V lost 2 bases and J 0 bases, leaving 13 bases between the germline ends. The CDR3 loop is CSVEWETVANYGYTF. The DNA for the CDR3 is TGCAGCGTTGAATGGGAGACGGTAGCTAACTATGGCTACACCTTC.

The chain carries TRBV14 and TRBJ1-1, with D unresolved. The CDR3 loop spans 13 amino acids. Trimming stripped 1 base from V and 10 bases from J, with 13 bases between. Germline CDR1 and CDR2: SGHDN and FVKESK. This chain's CDR3 is CASSQVNSLGAFF. CDR3 nucleotide sequence: TGTGCCAGCAGCCAAGTTAACAGCCTGGGAGCTTTCTTT.

This clone showed up just a few times. The chain joins TRBV7-9 to TRBJ1-1, with 10 positions matching TRBD1. This CDR3 comprises 14 residues. Germline values: CDR1 SEHNR, CDR2 FQNEAQ (reference sequence). Trimming took 5 bases from V and 7 from J; bases not matched to a gene: 7. The CDR3 loop is CASSPTGTGDEAFF. CDR3 DNA: TGTGCCAGCAGCCCTACCGGGACAGGGGATGAAGCTTTCTTT.

This clone has just a few counts. V gene TRBV13 combines with J gene TRBJ1-1, with D unclear. The germline V gene encodes CDR1 PRHDT and CDR2 FYEKMQ (reference sequence). This CDR3 comprises 13 residues. Trimming left V 3 bases short and J 4 bases short, with 9 bases between. CDR3 DNA: TGTGCCAGCAGCTTGCCTAGGTCCACTGAAGCTTTCTTT. Translated, it gives CASSLPRSTEAFF.

V is TRBV5-1 and J is TRBJ2-7, with a tentative D call TRBD1 (5 bases). Trimming left V 3 bases short and J 0 bases short, with 7 bases between. The CDR3 covers 13 residues. Germline CDR1 SGHRS, CDR2 YFSETQ. The chain's CDR3 is CASSSTASYEQYF. CDR3 coding DNA: TGCGCCAGCAGCTCGACAGCCTCCTACGAGCAGTACTTC.

V is TRBV6-6 and J is TRBJ2-1, with D tentatively TRBD1 (5 bases). The germline V gene encodes CDR1 MNHNY and CDR2 SVGAGI (reference sequence). V lost 4 bases, J lost 2 bases, and 15 bases lay in between. The CDR3 covers 16 residues. For the CDR3, the DNA is TGTGCCAGCAGTTGGACACACGGATTTCCCTACAATGAGCAGTTCTTC. This encodes CASSWTHGFPYNEQFF.